This T cell receptor (beta chain) is from a study of Ad26.COV2.S vaccination and SARS-CoV-2 variants. Study information: Administration of Ad26.COV2.S was intramuscular, either once or twice 56 days apart.

V was pared by 0 bases and J by 0 bases, with 11 bases of the junction left unmatched. Germline V CDR1 and CDR2: SGHRS, YFSETQ. The CDR3 totals 19 residues. The treatment here: about 20 received Ad26.COV2.S at low or high dose, single or two shots; about 5 received placebo; per-sample allocation not given. Samples came from day 63 after the first vaccine or placebo injection. Assay: immunoSEQ multiplex PCR; the TCRdb copy retains only in-frame clones and omits some. The repertoire consists of about 410,000 clones, with roughly 90% occurring once and the leading ten covering under 2%. This receptor was obtained from a person aged 18 to 59 who received the Ad26.COV2.S COVID-19 vaccine or a placebo. The J gene is TRBJ2-7, the V gene TRBV5-1; 11 bases align to TRBD1. This specimen consisted of peripheral blood, obtained in a trial of Ad26.COV2.S vaccine versus placebo. For the CDR3, the DNA is TGCGCCAGCAGCTTGGGGTGGCAGAGAGGGACAGGGGGCTCCTACGAGCAGTACTTC. Amino acids: CASSLGWQRGTGGSYEQYF. Filled out from reference TRBV5-1 and TRBJ2-7, the complete variable domain reads KAGVTQTPRYLIKTRGQQVTLSCSPISGHRSVSWYQQTPGQGLQFLFEYFSETQRNKGNFPGRFSGRQFSNSRSEMNVSTLELGDSALYLCASSLGWQRGTGGSYEQYFGPGTRLTVT.